The clone carrying this TCR beta chain was counted once. Original methodology: How many nucleated cells were present was estimated from reference gene primer amplification. Libraries were prepared by immunoSEQ multiplex PCR; TCRdb keeps only in-frame clonotypes and omits some of them. V, J and clone size are those of that table, while D and trimming were read from the DNA. This table has 250,000 or so clones, around 93% appearing once. In germline, CDR1 is SEHNR, CDR2 FQNEAQ (reference sequence). The CDR3 extends over 12 amino acids. V lost 4 bases to trimming and J lost 7 bases; unmatched junction nucleotides: 4. The data stem from a study of blood T cell repertoires in COVID-19.

This chain uses TRBV7-9 with TRBJ2-7; 7 bases are a match to TRBD1. The sequence came from a human donor in a cohort exposed to, infected with or recovered from COVID-19 (not recorded which). The donor label of this sample is uncertain. The sequencing input was PBMCs or T cells enriched from blood (not recorded which). In nucleotides, the CDR3 is TGTGCCAGCAGCTGGGACAGCCAAGAGCAGTACTTC. Amino acids: CASSWDSQEQYF.